The 9 T cell receptor beta chains presented below share a single source sample, sequenced in a study of vaccination effects on CD4 cells after COVID-19. Repertoires were generated with immunoSEQ multiplex PCR, while TCRdb's copy carries only in-frame clones and drops some. Among 55,000 to 90,000 clones, around 70% were seen once, and the ten largest hold around 5%. For these TCRs, the target antigens are not known. Expansion with viral peptide pools was applied to antigen-specific CD4+ T cells by the ViraFEST assay prior to sequencing. Investigators separated out CD4+ T cells once more than nine days of culture had passed. The person was diagnosed with PCR-confirmed SARS-CoV-2 infection between March and December 2020. Sample: CD4+ T cells from PBMCs cultured with HIV peptides, taken before COVID-19 vaccination. Noted subset: HIV-1 Nef peptide pool negative control/reference culture. The receptors derive from a human donor who had a prior SARS-CoV-2 infection.

V gene TRBV3-1 (or the pseudogene TRBV3-2) combines with J gene TRBJ2-1; the D is unclear. V lost 4 bases to trimming and J lost 9 bases, with 10 bases between them. CDR1 and CDR2 (germline): LGHDT, YNNKEL (reference sequence). The CDR3 sequence is 12 residues long. CDR3 region: CASSRGLAEQFF. The CDR3 coding sequence is TGTGCCAGCAGCCGAGGCCTCGCTGAGCAGTTCTTC.

The chain carries TRBV5-4 and TRBJ2-5; D is possibly TRBD2 (5 bases). CDR1 is SGHNT, CDR2 YYREEE, per germline (reference sequence). Deletions cut 2 bases from V and 2 bases from J, with 7 bases between. The CDR3 contains 13 residues. CDR3 nucleotides: TGTGCCAGCAGCTTAGGGAGACAAGAGACCCAGTACTTC. It translates to CASSLGRQETQYF.

In its sample, this clone was seen once. The CDR3 nucleotides read TGTGCCAGCAGCTTTGAAGGGGTGGGGAACACTGAAGCTTTCTTT. It yields the protein CASSFEGVGNTEAFF. The rearrangement uses TRBV11-3 and TRBJ1-1; the D gene is possibly TRBD1 (5 bases). The germline V gene has CDR1 SGHNT and CDR2 YENEEA. Trimming took 3 bases from V and 1 from J, leaving 12 bases between them. This CDR3 has 15 residues. The full variable domain, rest sourced from reference TRBV11-3 and TRBJ1-1, is EAGVVQSPRYKIIEKKQPVAFWCNPISGHNTLYWYLQNLGQGPELLIRYENEEAVDDSQLPKDRFSAERLKGVDSTLKIQPAELGDSAVYLCASSFEGVGNTEAFFGQGTRLTVV.

CDR3 nucleotides: TGCGCCAGCAGTCCGGAATACAGGGATCCCTATGGCTACACCTTC. Protein product: CASSPEYRDPYGYTF. V and J are TRBV5-1 and TRBJ1-2; TRBD1 might be the D (6 bases). Germline V gene lookup returns CDR1 SGHRS and CDR2 YFSETQ. V was pared by 5 bases and J by 4 bases, with 18 bases between. This CDR3 has 15 residues.

In DNA form, the CDR3 reads TGTGCCAGCAGCTTAGGTAGTACCGGGAGCTTCCCTGGGGGCGAGCAGTACTTC. Translating it yields CASSLGSTGSFPGGEQYF. The V gene is TRBV7-8, the J gene TRBJ2-7, with TRBD2 as a possible D gene (6 bases). From germline, CDR1 is SGHVS and CDR2 FQNEAQ. Between the trimmed V and J ends, which lost 1 base and 6 bases, there was a span of 25 bases. The CDR3 is 18 residues long.

This clone was found a few times. The CDR3 is CASSLYGEETQYF. CDR3 sequence (DNA): TGTGCCAGCAGCTTATATGGGGAAGAGACCCAGTACTTC. The chain couples TRBV7-9 to TRBJ2-5; D is unclear. This CDR3 spans 13 amino acids. CDR1 and CDR2 from the germline V gene are SEHNR and FQNEAQ (reference sequence). With 2 bases removed from V and 3 bases from J, the gap between germline ends came to 7 bases.

The chain has TRBV9 and TRBJ2-3, with D perhaps matching TRBD1 or TRBD2 (6 bases each). The germline V and J ends were trimmed by 6 bases and 2 bases, with 16 bases remaining between them. CDR1 and CDR2 (germline): SGDLS, YYNGEE. The length of the CDR3 is 15 residues. CDR3 sequence (DNA): TGTGCCAGCATAAGGGGGAGGACCTACACAGATACGCAGTATTTT. Its protein product is CASIRGRTYTDTQYF.

The CDR3 DNA reads TGTGCCAGCAGCCCCGGACTGCGGGATGACCAAGAGACCCAGTACTTC. Its protein product is CASSPGLRDDQETQYF. The V call is TRBV11-3, the J call TRBJ2-5; possibly TRBD2 for D (6 bases). V was pared by 5 bases and J by 0 bases, with 16 bases between. Germline CDR1 and CDR2: SGHNT and YENEEA. The CDR3 runs to 16 residues. Combining the CDR3 with reference TRBV11-3 and TRBJ2-5 gives the whole variable domain EAGVVQSPRYKIIEKKQPVAFWCNPISGHNTLYWYLQNLGQGPELLIRYENEEAVDDSQLPKDRFSAERLKGVDSTLKIQPAELGDSAVYLCASSPGLRDDQETQYFGPGTRLLVL.

A few counts support this clone. The rearrangement joins TRBV5-1 to TRBJ2-7; D is perhaps TRBD2 (7 bases). The ends were cut back, 4 bases at V and 0 bases at J, with 17 bases in the middle. CDR1 is SGHRS, CDR2 YFSETQ, per germline. The CDR3 contains 16 residues. CDR3 DNA: TGCGCCAGCAGCGGGGAGGGACACCTCAGCTCCTACGAGCAGTACTTC. Its protein is CASSGEGHLSSYEQYF.